This T cell receptor beta chain was obtained from a study of blood T cell repertoires in COVID-19. Study-level information: Samples taken during acute and convalescent COVID-19 were collected in the United States, Italy and Spain. PBMCs, B-cell-depleted T cells, or T cells were the source of the cDNA or gDNA that made up the material.

J was trimmed by 1 base and V by 4 bases; bases with no gene match: 1. Germline CDR1 is SGHRS and CDR2 is YFSETQ. The CDR3 spans 14 residues. Profiled with immunoSEQ multiplex PCR; TCRdb holds only in-frame clones, not every one. The sample yields fewer than 300,000 clones, about nine tenths seen once. This chain links TRBV5-1 with TRBJ1-3, with 8 bases that match TRBD1. The TCR originated in a woman under 40 with COVID-19, enrolled during active disease. The material sequenced was peripheral blood. This CDR3 is CASSRTGSGNTIYF. As DNA, the CDR3 is TGCGCCAGCAGCAGGACAGGGTCTGGAAACACCATATATTTT. Using reference TRBV5-1 and TRBJ1-3 for the parts outside the CDR3, the full variable domain is KAGVTQTPRYLIKTRGQQVTLSCSPISGHRSVSWYQQTPGQGLQFLFEYFSETQRNKGNFPGRFSGRQFSNSRSEMNVSTLELGDSALYLCASSRTGSGNTIYFGEGSWLTVV.